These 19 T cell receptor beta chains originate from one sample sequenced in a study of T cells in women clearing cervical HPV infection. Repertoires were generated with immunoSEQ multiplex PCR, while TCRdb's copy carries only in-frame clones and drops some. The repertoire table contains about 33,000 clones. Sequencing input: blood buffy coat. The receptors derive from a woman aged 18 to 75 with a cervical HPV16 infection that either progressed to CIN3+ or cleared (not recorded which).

Incomplete CDR3 DNA: TGCAGTCAGCCCTCACAGGGTAGGAACACTGAA. Protein sequence: CSQPSQGRNTE. The CDR3 in its entirety is CSQPSQGRNTEAFF. The V gene is TRBV20-1, the J gene TRBJ1-1; D possibly corresponds to TRBD1 (6 bases). The read finishes 3 residues shy of the CDR3 end, and the germline J gene is used to complete it. V lost 8 bases to trimming and J lost 1 base, with 17 bases between them. From germline, CDR1 is DFQATT and CDR2 SNEGSKA (reference sequence). This CDR3 has 14 residues.

Incomplete CDR3 DNA: TGTGCCAGCAGTGTACAGGGATTCACTGAA. It is translated as CASSVQGFTE. From start to end, the CDR3 is CASSVQGFTEAFF. The rearrangement uses TRBV6-1 and TRBJ1-1, with D perhaps matching TRBD1 (6 bases). The read halts 3 residues ahead of the CDR3 end, with the missing end drawn from the germline J gene. Trimming shortened V by 4 bases and J by 4 bases, and 10 bases separated the two germline ends. Germline CDR1 is MNHNS and CDR2 is SASEGT. This CDR3 spans 13 amino acids.

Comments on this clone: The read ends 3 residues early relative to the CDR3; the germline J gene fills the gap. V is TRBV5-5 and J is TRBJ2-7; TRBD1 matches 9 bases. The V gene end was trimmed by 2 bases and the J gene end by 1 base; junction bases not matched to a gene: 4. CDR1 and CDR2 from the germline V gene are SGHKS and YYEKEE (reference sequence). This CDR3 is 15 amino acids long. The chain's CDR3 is CASSFRQGGSYEQYF. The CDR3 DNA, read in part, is TGTGCCAGCAGCTTTCGACAGGGGGGATCCTACGAG.

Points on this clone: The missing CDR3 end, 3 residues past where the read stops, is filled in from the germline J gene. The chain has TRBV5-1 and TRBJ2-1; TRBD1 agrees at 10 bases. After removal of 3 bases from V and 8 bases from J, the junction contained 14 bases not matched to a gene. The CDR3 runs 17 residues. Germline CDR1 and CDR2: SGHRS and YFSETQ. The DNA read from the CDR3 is TGCGCCAGCAGCTCCGAACCGGGACAGGGGATTTTCGATGAG. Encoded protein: CASSSEPGQGIFDE. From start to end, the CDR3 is CASSSEPGQGIFDEQFF.

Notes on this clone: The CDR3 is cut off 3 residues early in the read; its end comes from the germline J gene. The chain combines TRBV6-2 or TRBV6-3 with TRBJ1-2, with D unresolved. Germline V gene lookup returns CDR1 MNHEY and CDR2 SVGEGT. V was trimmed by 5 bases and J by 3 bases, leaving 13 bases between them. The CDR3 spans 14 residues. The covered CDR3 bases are TGTGCCAGCAGTCACCAAGGTCAATACTATGGC. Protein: CASSHQGQYYG. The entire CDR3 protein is CASSHQGQYYGYTF.

The CDR3 is CASSQLAGGYNEQFF. Partial CDR3 DNA: TGTGCCAGCAGCCAACTAGCGGGGGGGTACAATGAG. J is TRBJ2-1 and V is TRBV11-3; TRBD2 agrees at 13 bases. The CDR3 goes on 3 residues after the read ends, and that part is filled in from the germline J gene. V gave up 5 bases and J gave up 4 bases; unmatched junction bases: 2. The CDR3 runs to 15 residues. Germline CDR1 is SGHNT and CDR2 is YENEEA.

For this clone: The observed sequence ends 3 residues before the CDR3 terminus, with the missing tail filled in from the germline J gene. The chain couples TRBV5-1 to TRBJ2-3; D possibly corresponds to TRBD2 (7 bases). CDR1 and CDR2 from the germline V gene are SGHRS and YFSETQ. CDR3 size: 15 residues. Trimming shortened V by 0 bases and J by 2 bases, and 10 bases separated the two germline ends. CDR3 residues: CASSLGGGPTDTQYF. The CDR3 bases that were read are TGCGCCAGCAGCTTGGGGGGGGGCCCCACAGATACG.

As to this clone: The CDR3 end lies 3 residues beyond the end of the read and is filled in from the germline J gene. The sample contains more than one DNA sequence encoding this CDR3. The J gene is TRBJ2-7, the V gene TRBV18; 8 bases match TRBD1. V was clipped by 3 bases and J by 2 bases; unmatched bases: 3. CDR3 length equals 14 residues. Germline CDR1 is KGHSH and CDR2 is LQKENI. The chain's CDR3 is CASSPPDRAYEQYF. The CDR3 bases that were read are TGTGCCAGCTCACCGCCGGACAGGGCCTACGAG.

The CDR3 DNA, read in part, is TGTGCCAGCAGTGTTGCCGGGGGGGCTCAAGAGACC. Translated: CASSVAGGAQET. In full, the CDR3 is CASSVAGGAQETQYF. The chain carries TRBV2 and TRBJ2-5; 8 bases are a match to TRBD2. With the read ending 3 residues before the CDR3 end, the germline J gene is used to fill in that end. CDR3 length: 15 amino acids. V lost 4 bases and J lost 2; bases outside the gene matches: 6. Looked up from germline, CDR1 is SNHLY and CDR2 is FYNNEI. Full variable domain (remainder filled in from reference TRBV2 and TRBJ2-5): EPEVTQTPSHQVTQMGQEVILRCVPISNHLYFYWYRQILGQKVEFLVSFYNNEISEKSEIFDDQFSVERPDGSNFTLKIRSTKLEDSAMYFCASSVAGGAQETQYFGPGTRLLVL.

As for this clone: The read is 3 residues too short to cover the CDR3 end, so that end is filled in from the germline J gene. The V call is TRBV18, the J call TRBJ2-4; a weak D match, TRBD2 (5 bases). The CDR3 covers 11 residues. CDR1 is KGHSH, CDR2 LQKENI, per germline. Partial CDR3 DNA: TGTGCCAGCTCGCTAGACTATGGT. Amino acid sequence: CASSLDYG. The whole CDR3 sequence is CASSLDYGQYF.

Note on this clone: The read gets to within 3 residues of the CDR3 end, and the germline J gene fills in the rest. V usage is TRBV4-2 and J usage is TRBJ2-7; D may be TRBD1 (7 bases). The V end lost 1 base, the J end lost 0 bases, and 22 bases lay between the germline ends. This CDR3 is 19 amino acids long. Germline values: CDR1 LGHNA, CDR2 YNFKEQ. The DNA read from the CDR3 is TGTGCCAGCAGCCAAGGCCGTCGAGGCGGGACAGCTTTCTCCTACGAG. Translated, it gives CASSQGRRGGTAFSYE. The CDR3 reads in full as CASSQGRRGGTAFSYEQYF.

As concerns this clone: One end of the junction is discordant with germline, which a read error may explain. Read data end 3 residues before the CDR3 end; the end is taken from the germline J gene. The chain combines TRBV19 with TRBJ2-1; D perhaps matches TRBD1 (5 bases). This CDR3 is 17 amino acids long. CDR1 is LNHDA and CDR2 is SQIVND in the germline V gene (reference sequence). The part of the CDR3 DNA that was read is TGTGCCAGTAGTTTAGAGTTCCTTGACAGTCTAATCAATGAG. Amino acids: CASSLEFLDSLINE. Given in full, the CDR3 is CASSLEFLDSLINEQFF.

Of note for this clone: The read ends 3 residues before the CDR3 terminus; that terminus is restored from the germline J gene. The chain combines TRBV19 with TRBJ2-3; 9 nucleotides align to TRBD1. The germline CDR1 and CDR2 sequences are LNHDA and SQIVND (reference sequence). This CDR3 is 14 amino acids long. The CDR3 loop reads CASRTGGLGETQYF. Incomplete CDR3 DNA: TGTGCCAGTAGAACAGGGGGCCTTGGGGAGACG.

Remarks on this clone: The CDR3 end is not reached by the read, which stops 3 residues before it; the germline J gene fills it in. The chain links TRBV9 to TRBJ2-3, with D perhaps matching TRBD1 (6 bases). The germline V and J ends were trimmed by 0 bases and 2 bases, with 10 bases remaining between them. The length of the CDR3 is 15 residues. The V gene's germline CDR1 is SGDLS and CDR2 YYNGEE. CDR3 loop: CASSVAGGYTDTQYF. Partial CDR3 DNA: TGTGCCAGCAGCGTAGCTGGGGGCTACACAGATACG.

CDR3 sequence reads: CASSIQINQPQHF. CDR3 DNA (partial): TGTGCCAGTAGTATTCAGATAAATCAGCCC. This chain uses TRBV19 with TRBJ1-5; D is uncertain. The sequence runs out 3 residues before the end of the CDR3; the remainder is reconstructed from the germline J gene. V was shortened by 3 bases and J by 4 bases, with 7 bases between the two germline ends. The CDR3 is made up of 13 amino acids. The germline gives CDR1 LNHDA, CDR2 SQIVND (reference sequence).

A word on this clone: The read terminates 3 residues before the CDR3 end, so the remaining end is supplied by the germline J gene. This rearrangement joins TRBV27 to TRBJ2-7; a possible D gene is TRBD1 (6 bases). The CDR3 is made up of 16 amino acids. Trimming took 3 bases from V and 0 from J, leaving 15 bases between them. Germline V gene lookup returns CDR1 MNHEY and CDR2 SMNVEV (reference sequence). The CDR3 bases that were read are TGTGCCAGCAGTTTGGTAGGGGGTCAGGCCTCCTACGAG. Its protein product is CASSLVGGQASYE. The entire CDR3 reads CASSLVGGQASYEQYF.

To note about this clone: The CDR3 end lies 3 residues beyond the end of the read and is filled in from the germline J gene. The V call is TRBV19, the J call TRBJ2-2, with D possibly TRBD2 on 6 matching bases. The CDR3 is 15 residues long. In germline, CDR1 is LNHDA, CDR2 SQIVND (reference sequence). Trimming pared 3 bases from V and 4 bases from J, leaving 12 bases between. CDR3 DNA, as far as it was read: TGTGCCAGTAGTATGGGGGGAGGAATCACCGGGGAG. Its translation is CASSMGGGITGE. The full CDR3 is CASSMGGGITGELFF. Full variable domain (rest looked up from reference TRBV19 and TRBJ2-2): DGGITQSPKYLFRKEGQNVTLSCEQNLNHDAMYWYRQDPGQGLRLIYYSQIVNDFQKGDIAEGYSVSREKKESFPLTVTSAQKNPTAFYLCASSMGGGITGELFFGEGSRLTVL.

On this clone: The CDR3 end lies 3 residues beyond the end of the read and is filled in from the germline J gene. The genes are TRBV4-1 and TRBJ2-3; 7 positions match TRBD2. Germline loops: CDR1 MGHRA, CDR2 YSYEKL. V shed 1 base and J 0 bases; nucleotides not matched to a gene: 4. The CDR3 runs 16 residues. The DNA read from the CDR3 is TGCGCCAGCAGCCAAGTCCGCGGGGGTAGCACAGATACG. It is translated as CASSQVRGGSTDT. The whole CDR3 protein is CASSQVRGGSTDTQYF.

CDR3 amino acids: CASRGSGDGGHEQYF. The part of the CDR3 DNA that was read is TGTGCCAGCAGGGGTAGCGGGGATGGCGGCCACGAG. V usage is TRBV6-2 or TRBV6-3 and J usage is TRBJ2-7; 8 nucleotides agree with TRBD2. The CDR3 end falls 3 residues outside the read, so it is completed with the germline J gene. The CDR3 has 15 amino acids. Germline V CDR1 and CDR2: MNHEY, SVGEGT. Losses at the gene ends were 6 bases for V and 5 bases for J; bases not matched to a gene: 12.